The text below deals with one T cell receptor (beta chain). The antigen is unknown. For TCRbeta, the library was prepared with unique molecular identifiers. Each CDR3 protein gets one entry after TCRdb re-called the PCR reads with MiXCR. This sample has some 220,000 distinct CDR3 sequences, with about 11% found just once. The CDR3 runs to 21 residues. V gave up 10 bases and J gave up 2 bases; unmatched junction bases: 28. Germline values: CDR1 SNHLY, CDR2 FYNNEI. This record comes from a study of T-cell reconstitution after alpha-beta-depleted transplantation in children. Study-wide findings and caveats: Expanded clones from the graft, numbering several hundred, reportedly supplied alpha-beta T cells about two months after transplant. By one year post-transplant, T-cell counts and diversity largely arose from T cells that were newly produced.

J is TRBJ2-1 and V is TRBV2; 8 bases line up with TRBD2. Material: PBMCs, obtained before TCRalphabeta/CD19-depleted stem cell transplant. This receptor was identified in a child under three years old with acute myeloid leukemia, due to receive a stem cell transplant. The CDR3 bases are TGTGCCACTTACTTTTTGGGTCAGGCTAGAGTTGCGGGAGGTACCTACAATGAGCAGTTCTTC. The encoded protein is CATYFLGQARVAGGTYNEQFF.